These 23 T cell receptor beta chains originate from one sample sequenced in a study of cytomegalovirus exposure and HLA in healthy donors. The PCR contained 60 Vbeta and 13 Jbeta primers. Clones were sequenced by immunoSEQ multiplex PCR, and TCRdb holds only the in-frame ones, with some missing. The table includes 150,000 to 200,000 clones, roughly four fifths detected once. The sequencing input was PBMCs. These receptors all come from a female donor in good health and CMV-seronegative.

The V call is TRBV4-3, the J call TRBJ2-3; D might be TRBD1 (6 bases). The CDR3 totals 15 residues. The germline CDR1 and CDR2 sequences are LGHNA and YSLEER. V was shortened by 1 base and J by 5 bases, with 13 bases between the two germline ends. The CDR3 DNA is TGCGCCAGCAGCCAAGCTGGGGGCGGGTTAGATACGCAGTATTTT. It yields the protein CASSQAGGGLDTQYF.

The chain employs TRBV5-1 and TRBJ2-5; 12 positions match TRBD1. V lost 2 bases and J lost 1; bases outside the gene matches: 12. Germline CDR1 is SGHRS and CDR2 is YFSETQ. CDR3 length: 19 residues. CDR3 region: CASSLVPGQGASAQETQYF. The CDR3 DNA reads TGCGCCAGCAGCTTAGTACCGGGACAGGGGGCGAGTGCCCAAGAGACCCAGTACTTC.

CDR3 bases: TGTGCCAGCACCCCGGGGGTGGCTGGAAACACCATATATTTT. It encodes CASTPGVAGNTIYF. The chain joins TRBV6-6 to TRBJ1-3; TRBD1 might be the D (5 bases). With 7 bases removed from V and 2 bases from J, the gap between germline ends came to 12 bases. The CDR3 has 14 residues. Germline V gene data show CDR1 as MNHNY and CDR2 as SVGAGI (reference sequence).

J is TRBJ1-1 and V is TRBV9; 12 positions agree with TRBD1. The CDR3 extends over 15 amino acids. CDR1 is SGDLS, CDR2 YYNGEE, per germline. V dropped 3 bases and J dropped 5; count of bases not matched to a gene: 5. The CDR3 loop reads CASSARGQGATEAFF. CDR3 nucleotide sequence: TGTGCCAGCAGCGCCAGGGGACAGGGGGCGACTGAAGCTTTCTTT.

The rearrangement links TRBV7-3 to TRBJ2-3; perhaps TRBD2 as D (5 bases). There are 13 residues in the CDR3. Germline V CDR1 and CDR2: SGHTA, FQGTGA. The germline V and J ends were trimmed by 5 bases and 5 bases, with 11 bases remaining between them. Here the CDR3 DNA reads TGTGCCAGCAGCCCGGGATCGGAAGATACGCAGTATTTT. It is translated as CASSPGSEDTQYF.

The CDR3 protein is CASSQRQEVTEAFF. For the CDR3, the DNA is TGTGCCAGCTCTCAGCGACAGGAGGTGACTGAAGCTTTCTTT. The chain carries TRBV18 and TRBJ1-1; a weak D match, TRBD1 (6 bases). The CDR3 covers 14 residues. Deletions cut 6 bases from V and 5 bases from J, with 16 bases between. Germline V gene lookup returns CDR1 KGHSH and CDR2 LQKENI.

The chain employs TRBV19 and TRBJ2-5; a possible D gene is TRBD2 (5 bases). The closer fit of TRBJ2-7 to the DNA end suggests the J call may be wrong. CDR1 is LNHDA and CDR2 is SQIVND in the germline V gene (reference sequence). CDR3 length: 17 amino acids. CDR3 loop: CAVTGTGNGLVPYEQYF. In nucleotides, the CDR3 is TGTGCCGTCACGGGTACTGGGAATGGACTGGTGCCTTACGAGCAGTACTTC.

In nucleotides, the CDR3 is TGTGCCAGCAGTTACAGGGTTAACACTGAAGCTTTCTTT. This translates into CASSYRVNTEAFF. The chain combines TRBV7-2 with TRBJ1-1, with a possible D match to TRBD1 (6 bases). V lost 6 bases and J 2 bases, leaving 10 bases between the germline ends. The CDR3 loop spans 13 amino acids. Germline-derived CDR1 and CDR2 are SGHTA and FQGNSA.

This clone was observed a single time. The V call is TRBV11-2, the J call TRBJ2-2, with 8 bases lining up with TRBD2. There are 16 residues in the CDR3. V trimming: 5 bases; J trimming: 3 bases; junction bases outside the gene matches: 8. Germline values: CDR1 SGHAT, CDR2 FQNNGV. The CDR3 coding sequence is TGTGCCAGCAGCACTCGGACGGGGGGGTACACCGGGGAGCTGTTTTTT. It is translated as CASSTRTGGYTGELFF.

Turning to this clone: The same CDR3 also results from other DNA sequences found in this sample. The chain joins TRBV7-2 to TRBJ2-3, with 9 bases fitting TRBD1. Germline assignment: CDR1 SGHTA and CDR2 FQGNSA. After removal of 0 bases from V and 3 bases from J, the junction contained 1 base not matched to a gene. The CDR3 totals 15 residues. The CDR3 here is CASSLAGTGTDTQYF. CDR3 DNA: TGTGCCAGCAGCTTAGCAGGGACAGGGACAGATACGCAGTATTTT.

Notes on this clone: Its ends do not fully match the called genes, so a read error is possible. The V call is TRBV29-1, the J call TRBJ2-6, with D possibly matching TRBD1 (7 bases). The CDR3 runs 16 residues. CDR1 SQVTM and CDR2 ANQGSEA come from the germline V gene. In DNA form, the CDR3 reads TGCAGCGTACCGACAGGGAGACTTACGGGGGCCAACGGCCTGACTTTC. Translating it yields CSVPTGRLTGANGLTF.

V usage is TRBV6-5 and J usage is TRBJ2-7, with TRBD2 matching over 7 bases. Germline-derived CDR1 and CDR2 are MNHEY and SVGAGI. J was trimmed by 5 bases and V by 2 bases; bases with no gene match: 9. This CDR3 region has 15 residues. The CDR3: CASSYREGLSNEQYF. The CDR3 bases are TGTGCCAGCAGTTACAGGGAGGGCCTTTCCAACGAGCAGTACTTC.

A word on this clone: The sample holds other DNA sequences that translate to the same CDR3. V usage is TRBV9 and J usage is TRBJ1-5; 11 nucleotides line up with TRBD1. Germline CDR1 reads SGDLS; CDR2 reads YYNGEE. The CDR3 has 14 amino acids. V trimming: 3 bases; J trimming: 7 bases; junction bases outside the gene matches: 3. The DNA for the CDR3 is TGTGCCAGCAGCGGCGGGACAGGGGGGCAGCCCCAGCATTTT. Residues: CASSGGTGGQPQHF. The complete variable domain, with remaining parts taken from reference TRBV9 and TRBJ1-5, reads DSGVTQTPKHLITATGQRVTLRCSPRSGDLSVYWYQQSLDQGLQFLIQYYNGEERAKGNILERFSAQQFPDLHSELNLSSLELGDSALYFCASSGGTGGQPQHFGDGTRLSIL.

The rearrangement uses TRBV28 and TRBJ2-3; D may be TRBD2 (5 bases). Trimming left V 4 bases short and J 4 bases short, with 15 bases between. CDR3 size: 15 residues. In germline, CDR1 is MDHEN, CDR2 SYDVKM. CDR3 in DNA: TGTGCCAGCAGTTACCCAGGAGGCGGGTCAGATACGCAGTATTTT. Its translation: CASSYPGGGSDTQYF.

The chain is built from TRBV13 and TRBJ2-7, with 7 nucleotides matching TRBD2. Germline V CDR1 and CDR2: PRHDT, FYEKMQ (reference sequence). The CDR3 contains 14 residues. V trimming: 3 bases; J trimming: 3 bases; junction bases outside the gene matches: 5. CDR3 nucleotides: TGTGCCAGCAGCTTCAGCGGGATAGGCTACGAGCAGTACTTC. It yields the protein CASSFSGIGYEQYF.

This chain connects TRBV5-1 to TRBJ1-2; maybe TRBD1 (5 bases). V lost 0 bases and J 6 bases, leaving 15 bases between the germline ends. The CDR3 runs to 15 residues. Germline lookup yields CDR1 SGHRS and CDR2 YFSETQ. CDR3: CASSLVAGPSNGYTF. The CDR3 DNA follows: TGCGCCAGCAGCTTGGTGGCAGGGCCTTCCAATGGCTACACCTTC. Full variable domain (remainder filled in from reference TRBV5-1 and TRBJ1-2): KAGVTQTPRYLIKTRGQQVTLSCSPISGHRSVSWYQQTPGQGLQFLFEYFSETQRNKGNFPGRFSGRQFSNSRSEMNVSTLELGDSALYLCASSLVAGPSNGYTFGSGTRLTVV.

This clone came up once. The chain uses TRBV11-1 and TRBJ2-5; 9 nucleotides agree with TRBD1. Trimming at V came to 5 bases and at J to 4 bases, leaving 8 bases not matched to a gene. The CDR3 spans 15 residues. Per germline, CDR1 SGHAT and CDR2 FQDESV (reference sequence). DNA for the CDR3: TGTGCCAGCAGCCCGAGGACAGGGGTGGGAGAGACCCAGTACTTC. Protein sequence: CASSPRTGVGETQYF.

The rearrangement joins TRBV5-1 to TRBJ2-1; a weak D match, TRBD1 (8 bases). The CDR3 covers 15 residues. Germline V gene sequence: CDR1 SGHRS, CDR2 YFSETQ. Trimming stripped 4 bases from V and 6 bases from J, with 17 bases between. The chain's CDR3 is CASSHTGGVGNEQFF. CDR3 DNA sequence: TGCGCCAGCAGCCACACAGGGGGGGTGGGCAATGAGCAGTTCTTC. Combining the CDR3 with reference TRBV5-1 and TRBJ2-1 gives the whole variable domain KAGVTQTPRYLIKTRGQQVTLSCSPISGHRSVSWYQQTPGQGLQFLFEYFSETQRNKGNFPGRFSGRQFSNSRSEMNVSTLELGDSALYLCASSHTGGVGNEQFFGPGTRLTVL.

In DNA form, the CDR3 reads TGCGCCAGCAGCAAAACACAGGGGGCAGGGACCGGGGAGCTGTTTTTT. Protein product: CASSKTQGAGTGELFF. The genes are TRBV5-1 and TRBJ2-2, with TRBD1 matching over 9 bases. Trimming removed 4 bases from V and 5 bases from J; junction bases left unmatched: 9. The CDR3 consists of 16 residues. CDR1 is SGHRS, CDR2 YFSETQ, per germline.

This clone was observed a single time. V gene TRBV7-3 combines with J gene TRBJ2-1, with 15 bases aligning to TRBD2. Per germline, CDR1 SGHTA and CDR2 FQGTGA. This CDR3 spans 17 amino acids. V gave up 5 bases and J gave up 9 bases; unmatched junction bases: 11. In nucleotides, the CDR3 is TGTGCCAGCAGCCATAAAGGACTAGCGGGGGGGCATAGTGAGCAGTTCTTC. Its translation is CASSHKGLAGGHSEQFF.

V usage is TRBV7-9 and J usage is TRBJ2-1; a possible D gene is TRBD2 (5 bases). Trimming removed 3 bases at V and 7 bases at J, with 10 bases between. CDR3 length: 13 amino acids. CDR1 and CDR2 from the germline V gene are SEHNR and FQNEAQ (reference sequence). The CDR3 region has the DNA TGTGCCAGCAGCTTGTCTGAGGGTAATGAGCAGTTCTTC. Encoded protein: CASSLSEGNEQFF.

Concerning this clone: The sample has other DNA sequences that encode this CDR3 too. The chain employs TRBV2 and TRBJ2-5, with 7 positions matching TRBD2. Looked up from germline, CDR1 is SNHLY and CDR2 is FYNNEI. The CDR3 extends over 17 amino acids. The J segment lost 5 bases and the V segment lost 1 base, leaving 13 bases of the junction unmatched. Here the CDR3 reads CASSEERLAGERETQYF. CDR3 coding DNA: TGTGCCAGCAGTGAAGAGAGGTTAGCGGGCGAACGGGAGACCCAGTACTTC.

The V and J genes are TRBV6-4 and TRBJ2-7, with TRBD1 matching over 12 bases. V gave up 5 bases and J gave up 5 bases; unmatched junction bases: 7. This CDR3 is 15 amino acids long. CDR1 is MRHNA and CDR2 is SNTAGT in the germline V gene. The chain's CDR3 is CASSKGTGGFDEQYF. The CDR3 DNA reads TGTGCCAGCAGTAAGGGGACAGGGGGCTTCGACGAGCAGTACTTC.